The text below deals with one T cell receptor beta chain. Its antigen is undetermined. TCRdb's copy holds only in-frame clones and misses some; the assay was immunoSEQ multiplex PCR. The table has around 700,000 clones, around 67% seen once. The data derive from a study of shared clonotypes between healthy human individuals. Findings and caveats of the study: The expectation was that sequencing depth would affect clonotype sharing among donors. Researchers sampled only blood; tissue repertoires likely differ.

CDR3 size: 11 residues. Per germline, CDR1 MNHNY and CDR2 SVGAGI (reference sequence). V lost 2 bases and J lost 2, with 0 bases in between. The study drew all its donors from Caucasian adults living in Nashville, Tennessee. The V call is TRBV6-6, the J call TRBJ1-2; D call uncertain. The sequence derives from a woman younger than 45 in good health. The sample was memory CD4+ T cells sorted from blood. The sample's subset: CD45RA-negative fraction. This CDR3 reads CASSYNYGYTF. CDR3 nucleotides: TGTGCCAGCAGTTACAACTATGGCTACACCTTC.